What follows is one TCR beta chain and its context. The entry originates in a study of blood T cell repertoires in COVID-19. Trimming stripped 5 bases from V and 5 bases from J, with 15 bases between. The CDR3 is 14 amino acids. Germline V gives CDR1 SGHDN, CDR2 FVKESK. Cohorts were based on clinical histories the participants reported. This table comes from immunoSEQ multiplex PCR, and its TCRdb copy is limited to in-frame clones, with some not included. The table has fewer than 400,000 clones, roughly 90% seen once. The sequence was collected from a woman between 18 and 30 years old who had recovered from COVID-19. The chain uses TRBV14 and TRBJ1-1; tentative D call: TRBD1 (5 bases). Sequences were obtained from PBMCs or T cells enriched from blood (not recorded which). CDR3: CASSGQGVGTEAFF. CDR3 coding DNA: TGTGCCAGCAGCGGTCAAGGGGTAGGGACTGAAGCTTTCTTT.